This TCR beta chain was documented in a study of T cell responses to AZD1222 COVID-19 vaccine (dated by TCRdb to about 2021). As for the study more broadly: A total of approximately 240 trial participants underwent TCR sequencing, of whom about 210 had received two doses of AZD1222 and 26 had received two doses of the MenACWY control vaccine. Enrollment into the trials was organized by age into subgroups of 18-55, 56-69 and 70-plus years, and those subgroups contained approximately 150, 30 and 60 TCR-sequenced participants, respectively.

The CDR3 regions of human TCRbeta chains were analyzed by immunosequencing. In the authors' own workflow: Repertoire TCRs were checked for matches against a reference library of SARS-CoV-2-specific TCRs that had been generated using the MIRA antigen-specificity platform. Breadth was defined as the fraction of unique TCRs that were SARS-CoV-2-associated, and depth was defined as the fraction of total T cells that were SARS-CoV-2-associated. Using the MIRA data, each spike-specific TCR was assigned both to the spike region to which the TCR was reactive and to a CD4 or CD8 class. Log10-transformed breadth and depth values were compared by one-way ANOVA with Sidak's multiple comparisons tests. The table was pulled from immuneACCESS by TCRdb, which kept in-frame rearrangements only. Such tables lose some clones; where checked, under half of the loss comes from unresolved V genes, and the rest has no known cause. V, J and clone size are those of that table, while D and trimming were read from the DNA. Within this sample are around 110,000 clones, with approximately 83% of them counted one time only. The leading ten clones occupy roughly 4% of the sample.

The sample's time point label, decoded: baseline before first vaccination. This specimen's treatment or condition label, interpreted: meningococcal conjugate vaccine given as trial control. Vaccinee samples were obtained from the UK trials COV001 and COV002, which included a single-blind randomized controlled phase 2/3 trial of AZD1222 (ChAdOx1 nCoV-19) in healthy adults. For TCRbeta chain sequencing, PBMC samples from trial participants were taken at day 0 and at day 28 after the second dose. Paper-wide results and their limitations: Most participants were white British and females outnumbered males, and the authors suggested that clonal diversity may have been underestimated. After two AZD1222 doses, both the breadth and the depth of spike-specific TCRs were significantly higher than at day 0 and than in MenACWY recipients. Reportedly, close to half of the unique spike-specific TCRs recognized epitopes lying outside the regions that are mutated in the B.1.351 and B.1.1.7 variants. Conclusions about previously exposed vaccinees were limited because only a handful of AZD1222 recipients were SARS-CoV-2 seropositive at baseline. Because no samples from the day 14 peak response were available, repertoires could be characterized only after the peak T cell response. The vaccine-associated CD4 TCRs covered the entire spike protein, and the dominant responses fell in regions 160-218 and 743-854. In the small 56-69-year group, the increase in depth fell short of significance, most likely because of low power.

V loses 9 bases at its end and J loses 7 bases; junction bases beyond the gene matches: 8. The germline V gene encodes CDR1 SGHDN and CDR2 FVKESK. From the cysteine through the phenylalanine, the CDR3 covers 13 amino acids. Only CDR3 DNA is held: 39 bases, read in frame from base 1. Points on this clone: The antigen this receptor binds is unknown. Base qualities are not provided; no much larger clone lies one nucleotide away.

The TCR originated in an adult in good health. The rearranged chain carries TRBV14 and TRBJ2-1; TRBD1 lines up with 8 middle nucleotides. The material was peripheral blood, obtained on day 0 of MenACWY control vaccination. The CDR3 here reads CAREGTGGNEQFF. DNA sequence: TGTGCCAGGGAGGGTACAGGGGGTAATGAGCAGTTCTTC.